Included here is one TCR beta chain sequence, with context. This record belongs to a study of blood T cell repertoires in COVID-19. Study-wide context: PBMCs, B-cell-depleted T cells, or T cells were the source of the cDNA or gDNA that made up the material.

Authors' methods: Using reference gene primer amplification, nucleated cell counts were estimated. Profiled with immunoSEQ multiplex PCR; TCRdb holds only in-frame clones, not every one. That table gives V, J and clone size, and the DNA gave D and trimming. This table has about 190,000 clones, 70% to 90% appearing once. In germline, CDR1 is KGHSH, CDR2 LQKENI. Trimming left V 6 bases short and J 7 bases short, with 13 bases between. The CDR3 totals 13 residues. The chain carries TRBV18 and TRBJ1-5, with D hard to call. The sequenced sample was peripheral blood. The sequence came from a human donor in a cohort sampled during active COVID-19. CDR3: CASSQDFGQPQHF. The CDR3 DNA reads as TGTGCCAGCTCCCAGGATTTTGGACAGCCCCAGCATTTT. Supplemented by reference TRBV18 and TRBJ1-5, the full variable domain reads NAGVMQNPRHLVRRRGQEARLRCSPMKGHSHVYWYRQLPEEGLKFMVYLQKENIIDESGMPKERFSAEFPKEGPSILRIQQVVRGDSAAYFCASSQDFGQPQHFGDGTRLSIL.